A single sample gave rise to the 16 T cell receptor beta chains below, sequenced in a study of vaccination and CD4 T cells after COVID-19. Treatment of the sample: approximately nine-day PBMC culture with coronavirus spike peptide pools or control peptides (ViraFEST assay). The antigens for these receptors are not known. Sequenced with the Oncomine TCR Beta short-read assay was DNA taken from cultured CD4+ T cells. A single record per CDR3 protein comes from TCRdb applying MiXCR to the PCR reads. The table lists fewer than 15,000 distinct CDR3 sequences, about three fifths of them singletons, with less than 20% in the top ten. This sample comprised cultured CD4+ T cells from blood, obtained after SARS-CoV-2 vaccination. Receptor source: a human donor with COVID-19.

The gene calls are TRBV15 and TRBJ2-3; 7 bases are a match to TRBD1. The CDR3 is made up of 15 amino acids. With 2 bases clipped from V and 3 bases from J, the junction kept 5 bases outside the gene matches. Germline CDR1 and CDR2: LNHNV and YYDKDF (reference sequence). In nucleotides, the CDR3 is TGTGCCACCAGCAGACGACAGGGTCCAACAGATACGCAGTATTTT. It translates to CATSRRQGPTDTQYF.

The chain links TRBV6-1 to TRBJ2-3; D is possibly TRBD2 (6 bases). Trimming shortened V by 3 bases and J by 6 bases, and 25 bases separated the two germline ends. This CDR3 is 18 amino acids long. Germline CDR1 and CDR2: MNHNS and SASEGT. The CDR3 region has the DNA TGTGCCAGCAGTGATCTCTTCGGGACGGGGGACCCTCCTGATACGCAGTATTTT. Its protein product is CASSDLFGTGDPPDTQYF.

V and J are TRBV6-5 and TRBJ1-3; D is ambiguous. CDR3 size: 16 residues. Trimming removed 2 bases from V and 0 bases from J, with 11 bases in between. Germline V gene lookup returns CDR1 MNHEY and CDR2 SVGAGI. The CDR3 here is CASSYGRTNSGNTIYF. The CDR3 bases are TGTGCCAGCAGTTACGGTCGGACCAACTCTGGAAACACCATATATTTT.

The genes are TRBV10-1 and TRBJ1-2; D gene ambiguous. The ends were cut back, 6 bases at V and 6 bases at J, with 8 bases in the middle. From germline, CDR1 is WNHNN and CDR2 SYGVQD (reference sequence). The length of the CDR3 is 11 residues. The CDR3 DNA reads as TGCGCCAGCAGCCAGACCGATGGCTACACCTTC. It specifies CASSQTDGYTF.

The rearrangement uses TRBV20-1 and TRBJ1-2; no definite D call. V lost 0 bases, J lost 7 bases, and 6 bases lay in between. Germline V CDR1 and CDR2: DFQATT, SNEGSKA (reference sequence). This CDR3 comprises 11 residues. The chain's CDR3 is CSARDLGGYTF. DNA of the CDR3: TGCAGTGCTAGAGATCTGGGTGGCTACACCTTC.

In this sample, this clonotype turned up a few times. The chain joins TRBV7-2 to TRBJ1-2, with TRBD1 as a possible D gene (6 bases). V was trimmed by 7 bases and J by 5 bases, leaving 11 bases between them. CDR3 length equals 12 residues. Germline lookup yields CDR1 SGHTA and CDR2 FQGNSA. CDR3 amino acids: CASIGRGYGYTF. In DNA form, the CDR3 reads TGTGCCAGCATCGGCAGGGGTTATGGCTACACCTTC.

Judged by abundance, this clonotype is medium-sized (0.01 to 0.1%). The chain combines TRBV7-3 with TRBJ2-2; the match to TRBD1 covers 8 bases. V dropped 4 bases and J dropped 6; count of bases not matched to a gene: 7. From germline, CDR1 is SGHTA and CDR2 FQGTGA. The CDR3 length is 15 residues. The CDR3, as DNA: TGTGCCAGCAGCTCCGGACAGGGCCTGTCCGGGGAGCTGTTTTTT. Amino acid sequence: CASSSGQGLSGELFF.

V and J are TRBV27 and TRBJ2-3; TRBD2 matches at 12 bases. Trimming at V came to 2 bases and at J to 1 base, leaving 10 bases not matched to a gene. Per the germline V gene, CDR1 is MNHEY and CDR2 is SMNVEV (reference sequence). This CDR3 spans 19 amino acids. The CDR3 reads CASSLRRTSGVRGTDTQYF. CDR3 nucleotide sequence: TGTGCCAGCAGTTTAAGGCGGACTAGCGGGGTACGCGGCACAGATACGCAGTATTTT.

The sample holds a few counts of this clonotype. This sequence joins TRBV5-1 and TRBJ2-3, with a possible D match to TRBD1 (6 bases). Germline CDR1 SGHRS, CDR2 YFSETQ. The ends were cut back, 5 bases at V and 3 bases at J, with 10 bases in the middle. The CDR3 spans 13 residues. The CDR3 is CASSRGGTDTQYF. The CDR3 coding sequence is TGCGCCAGCAGTCGAGGGGGTACAGATACGCAGTATTTT.

This clonotype was detected only a few times. The gene calls are TRBV6-1 and TRBJ2-1; 13 bases fit TRBD2. The CDR3 extends over 14 amino acids. Germline CDR1 is MNHNS and CDR2 is SASEGT. The J segment lost 9 bases and the V segment lost 6 bases, leaving 5 bases of the junction unmatched. CDR3 protein: CASSGTSGGGEQFF. The CDR3 DNA reads TGTGCCAGCAGCGGTACTAGCGGGGGGGGTGAGCAGTTCTTC.

This chain joins TRBV7-2 and TRBJ1-2; 9 bases align to TRBD1. V was clipped by 5 bases and J by 7 bases; unmatched bases: 5. The V gene's germline CDR1 is SGHTA and CDR2 FQGNSA. The CDR3 is made up of 13 amino acids. The CDR3: CASSTGQGGGYTF. The CDR3 DNA reads as TGTGCCAGCAGCACGGGACAGGGCGGTGGCTACACCTTC.

The chain employs TRBV7-2 and TRBJ2-7; D remains unclear. The CDR3 is 14 residues long. The germline V and J ends were trimmed by 1 base and 3 bases, with 10 bases remaining between them. Germline values: CDR1 SGHTA, CDR2 FQGNSA. The DNA of the CDR3 is TGTGCCAGCAGCTTAGGAGGCGCCGACTACGAGCAGTACTTC. Protein sequence: CASSLGGADYEQYF.

This clonotype was detected only a few times. This chain links TRBV20-1 with TRBJ2-5, with D possibly TRBD2 on 5 matching bases. Trimming took 3 bases from V and 5 from J, leaving 13 bases between them. The CDR3 has 13 residues. CDR1 is DFQATT and CDR2 is SNEGSKA in the germline V gene (reference sequence). CDR3 in amino acids: CSARPGVGETQYF. The CDR3 nucleotides are TGCAGTGCTAGGCCCGGGGTCGGGGAGACCCAGTACTTC.

This clonotype was seen a handful of times. The chain employs TRBV20-1 and TRBJ2-6; D might be TRBD1 (5 bases). This CDR3 has 14 residues. Germline assignment: CDR1 DFQATT and CDR2 SNEGSKA (reference sequence). The V and J ends lost 4 bases and 4 bases respectively, with 11 bases between them. CDR3 amino acids: CSATRGAGANVLTF. In DNA form, the CDR3 reads TGCAGTGCTACTCGTGGGGCCGGGGCCAACGTCCTGACTTTC.

The chain links TRBV6-1 to TRBJ1-1; weak D call: TRBD1 (6 bases). Trimming removed 3 bases from V and 4 bases from J, with 15 bases in between. The germline gives CDR1 MNHNS, CDR2 SASEGT. CDR3 length equals 15 residues. Here the CDR3 DNA reads TGTGCCAGCAGTGATAGGACAGTCCCGGCCACTGAAGCTTTCTTT. Residues: CASSDRTVPATEAFF.

This chain joins TRBV7-2 and TRBJ2-7; D unresolved. The CDR3 is 15 residues long. The V gene lost 1 base and the J gene lost 0 bases, with 10 bases spanning the gap. Germline values: CDR1 SGHTA, CDR2 FQGNSA. The chain's CDR3 is CASSLELVDSYEQYF. The CDR3 DNA is TGTGCCAGCAGCTTAGAGCTGGTTGACTCCTACGAGCAGTACTTC.